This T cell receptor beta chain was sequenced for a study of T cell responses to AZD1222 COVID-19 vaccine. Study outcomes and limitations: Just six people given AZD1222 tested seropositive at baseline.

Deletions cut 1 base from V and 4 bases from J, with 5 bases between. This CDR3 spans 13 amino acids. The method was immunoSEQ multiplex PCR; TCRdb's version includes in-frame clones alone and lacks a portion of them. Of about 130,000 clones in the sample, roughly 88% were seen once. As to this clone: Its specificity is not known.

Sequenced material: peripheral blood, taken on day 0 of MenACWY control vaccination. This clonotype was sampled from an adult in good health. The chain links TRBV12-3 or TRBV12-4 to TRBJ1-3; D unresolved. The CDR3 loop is CASSLGPGNTIYF. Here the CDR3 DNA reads TGTGCCAGCAGTTTAGGACCGGGAAACACCATATATTTT.